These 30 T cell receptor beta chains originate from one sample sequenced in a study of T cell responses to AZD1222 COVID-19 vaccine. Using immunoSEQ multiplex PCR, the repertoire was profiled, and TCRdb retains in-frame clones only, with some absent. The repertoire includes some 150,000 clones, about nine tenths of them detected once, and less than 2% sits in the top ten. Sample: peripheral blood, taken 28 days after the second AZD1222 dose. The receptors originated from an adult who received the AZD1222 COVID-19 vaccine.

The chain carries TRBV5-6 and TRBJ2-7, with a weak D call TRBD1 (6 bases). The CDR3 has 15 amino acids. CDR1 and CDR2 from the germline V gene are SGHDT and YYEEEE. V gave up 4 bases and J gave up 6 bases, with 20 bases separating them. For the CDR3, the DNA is TGTGCCAGCAGCAACAGGGAAGAACCCCTCCGCGAGCAGTACTTC. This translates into CASSNREEPLREQYF.

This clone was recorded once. This CDR3 reads CASSRGQSRGTQYF. The CDR3 nucleotides are TGTGCCAGCAGCCGGGGACAGTCCCGGGGTACGCAGTATTTT. This chain uses TRBV5-6 with TRBJ2-3, with 7 bases fitting TRBD1. Germline V CDR1 and CDR2: SGHDT, YYEEEE. The CDR3 loop spans 14 amino acids. V trimming: 4 bases; J trimming: 8 bases; junction bases outside the gene matches: 10.

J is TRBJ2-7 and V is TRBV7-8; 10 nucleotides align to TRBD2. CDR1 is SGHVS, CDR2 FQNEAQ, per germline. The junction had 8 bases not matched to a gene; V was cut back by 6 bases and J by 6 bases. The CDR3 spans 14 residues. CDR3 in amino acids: CASSFLAGAGEQYF. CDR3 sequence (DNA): TGTGCCAGCAGTTTCCTAGCGGGGGCAGGCGAGCAGTACTTC.

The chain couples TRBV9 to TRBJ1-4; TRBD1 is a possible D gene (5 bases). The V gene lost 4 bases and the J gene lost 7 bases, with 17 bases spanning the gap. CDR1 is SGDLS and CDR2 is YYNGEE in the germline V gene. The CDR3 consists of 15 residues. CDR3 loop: CASSPEVLGGEKLFF. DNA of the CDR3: TGTGCCAGCAGCCCCGAGGTGCTGGGGGGTGAAAAACTGTTTTTT.

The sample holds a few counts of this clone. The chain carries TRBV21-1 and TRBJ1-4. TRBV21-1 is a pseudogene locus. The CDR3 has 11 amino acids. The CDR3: CASSNRDLGFF. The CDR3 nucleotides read TGTGCCAGCAGCAACCGGGACCTCGGGTTTTTT.

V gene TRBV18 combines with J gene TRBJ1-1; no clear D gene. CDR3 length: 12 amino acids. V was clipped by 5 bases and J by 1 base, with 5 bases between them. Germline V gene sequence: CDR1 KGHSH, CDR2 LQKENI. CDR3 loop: CASSSGNTEAFF. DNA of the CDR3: TGTGCCAGCTCATCGGGGAACACTGAAGCTTTCTTT.

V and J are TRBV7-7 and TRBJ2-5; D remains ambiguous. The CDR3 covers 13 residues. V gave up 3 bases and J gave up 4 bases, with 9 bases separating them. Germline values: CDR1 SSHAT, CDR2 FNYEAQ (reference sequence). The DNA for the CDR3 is TGTGCCAGCAGCTTTGACCTCGGAGAGACCCAGTACTTC. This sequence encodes CASSFDLGETQYF.

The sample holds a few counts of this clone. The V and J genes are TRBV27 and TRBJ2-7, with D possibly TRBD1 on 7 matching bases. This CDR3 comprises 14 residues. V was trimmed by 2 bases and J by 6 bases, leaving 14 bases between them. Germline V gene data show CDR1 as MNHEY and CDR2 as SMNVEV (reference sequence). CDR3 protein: CASSLIQGGGEQYF. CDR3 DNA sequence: TGTGCCAGCAGTTTAATCCAGGGGGGAGGCGAGCAGTACTTC.

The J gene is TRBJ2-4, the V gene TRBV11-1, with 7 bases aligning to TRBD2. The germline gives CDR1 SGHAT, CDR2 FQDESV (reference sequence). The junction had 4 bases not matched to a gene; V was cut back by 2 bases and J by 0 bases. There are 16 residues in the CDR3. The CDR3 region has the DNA TGTGCCAGCAGCTTATCCGGGAGGCTAGCCAAAAACATTCAGTACTTC. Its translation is CASSLSGRLAKNIQYF.

CDR3 in DNA: TGTGCCAGCAGGGGACAGGTCCACGAGCAGTACTTC. Residues: CASRGQVHEQYF. The J gene is TRBJ2-7, the V gene TRBV5-5; 8 bases are shared with TRBD1. The CDR3 runs 12 residues. CDR1 is SGHKS and CDR2 is YYEKEE in the germline V gene (reference sequence). The ends lost 5 bases at V and 5 bases at J; junction bases unmatched: 3.

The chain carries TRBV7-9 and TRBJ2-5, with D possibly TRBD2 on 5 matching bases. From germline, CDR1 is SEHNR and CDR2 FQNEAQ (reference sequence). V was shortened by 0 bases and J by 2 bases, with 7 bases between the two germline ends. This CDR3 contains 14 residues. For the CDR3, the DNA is TGTGCCAGCAGCTTAGCAGGGAGACAAGAGACCCAGTACTTC. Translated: CASSLAGRQETQYF.

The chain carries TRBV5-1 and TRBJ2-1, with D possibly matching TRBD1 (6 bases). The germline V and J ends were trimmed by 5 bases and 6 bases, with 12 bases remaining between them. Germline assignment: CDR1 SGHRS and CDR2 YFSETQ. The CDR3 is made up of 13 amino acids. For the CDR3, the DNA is TGCGCCAGCAGATATGGACAGAGCAATGAGCAGTTCTTC. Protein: CASRYGQSNEQFF.

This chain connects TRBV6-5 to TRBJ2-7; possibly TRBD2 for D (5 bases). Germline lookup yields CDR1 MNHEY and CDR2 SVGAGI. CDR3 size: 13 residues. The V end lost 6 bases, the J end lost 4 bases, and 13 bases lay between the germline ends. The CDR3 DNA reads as TGTGCCAGCAGGCCCAAAGGAGGTTACGAGCAGTACTTC. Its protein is CASRPKGGYEQYF.

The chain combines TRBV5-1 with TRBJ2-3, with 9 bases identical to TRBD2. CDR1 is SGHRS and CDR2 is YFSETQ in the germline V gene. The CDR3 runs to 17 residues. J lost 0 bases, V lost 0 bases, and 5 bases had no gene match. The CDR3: CASSLAGLAGSTDTQYF. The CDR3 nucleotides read TGCGCCAGCAGCTTGGCCGGTCTAGCGGGGAGCACAGATACGCAGTATTTT. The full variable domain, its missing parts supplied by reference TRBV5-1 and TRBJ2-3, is KAGVTQTPRYLIKTRGQQVTLSCSPISGHRSVSWYQQTPGQGLQFLFEYFSETQRNKGNFPGRFSGRQFSNSRSEMNVSTLELGDSALYLCASSLAGLAGSTDTQYFGPGTRLTVL.

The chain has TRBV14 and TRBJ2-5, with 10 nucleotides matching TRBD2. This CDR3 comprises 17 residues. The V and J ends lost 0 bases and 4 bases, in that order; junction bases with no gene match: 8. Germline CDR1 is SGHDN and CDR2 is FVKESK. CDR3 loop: CASSQEERGGLVETQYF. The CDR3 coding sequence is TGTGCCAGCAGCCAAGAGGAGCGGGGGGGCCTTGTAGAGACCCAGTACTTC.

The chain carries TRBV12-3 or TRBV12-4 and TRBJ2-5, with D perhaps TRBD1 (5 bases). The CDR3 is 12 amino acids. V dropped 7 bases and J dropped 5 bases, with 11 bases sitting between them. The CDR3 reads CASTYRLETQYF. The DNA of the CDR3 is TGTGCCAGCACGTACAGGTTGGAGACCCAGTACTTC.

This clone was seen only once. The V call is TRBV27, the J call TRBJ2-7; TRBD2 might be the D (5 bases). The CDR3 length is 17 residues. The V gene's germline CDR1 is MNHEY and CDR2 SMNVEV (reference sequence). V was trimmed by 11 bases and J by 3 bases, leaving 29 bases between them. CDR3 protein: CAGSLGLPYPRNYEQYF. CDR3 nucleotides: TGTGCCGGGTCACTTGGACTCCCTTACCCCCGGAACTACGAGCAGTACTTC.

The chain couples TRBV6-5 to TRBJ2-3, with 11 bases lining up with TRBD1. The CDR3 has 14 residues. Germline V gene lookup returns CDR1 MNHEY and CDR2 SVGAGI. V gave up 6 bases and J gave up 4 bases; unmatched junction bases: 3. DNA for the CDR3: TGTGCCAGCAGGAAGGACAGGGGGCCAGATACGCAGTATTTT. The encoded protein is CASRKDRGPDTQYF.

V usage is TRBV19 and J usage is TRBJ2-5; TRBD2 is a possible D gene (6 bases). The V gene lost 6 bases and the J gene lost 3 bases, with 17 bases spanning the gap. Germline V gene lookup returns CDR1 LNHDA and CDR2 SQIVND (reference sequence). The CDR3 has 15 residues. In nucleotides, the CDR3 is TGTGCCAGTAGCCCCGGTCCGGGACTGAAAGAGACCCAGTACTTC. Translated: CASSPGPGLKETQYF.

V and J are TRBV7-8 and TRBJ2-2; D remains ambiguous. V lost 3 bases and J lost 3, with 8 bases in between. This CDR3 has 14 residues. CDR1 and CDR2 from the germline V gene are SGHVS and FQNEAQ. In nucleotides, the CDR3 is TGTGCCAGCAGCTTTGGGCAGTACACCGGGGAGCTGTTTTTT. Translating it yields CASSFGQYTGELFF.

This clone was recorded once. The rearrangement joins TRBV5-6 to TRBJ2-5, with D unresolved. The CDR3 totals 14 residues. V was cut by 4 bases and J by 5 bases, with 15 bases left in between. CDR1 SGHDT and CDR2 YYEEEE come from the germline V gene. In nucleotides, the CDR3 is TGTGCCAGCAGCAAGGGCGTTGGTGGGGAGACCCAGTACTTC. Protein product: CASSKGVGGETQYF.

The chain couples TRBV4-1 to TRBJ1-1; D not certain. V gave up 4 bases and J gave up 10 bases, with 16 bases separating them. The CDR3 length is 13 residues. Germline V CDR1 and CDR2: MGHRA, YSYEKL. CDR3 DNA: TGCGCCAGCAGCCTCCCGGGCCCTAGGGCAGCTTTCTTT. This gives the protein CASSLPGPRAAFF.

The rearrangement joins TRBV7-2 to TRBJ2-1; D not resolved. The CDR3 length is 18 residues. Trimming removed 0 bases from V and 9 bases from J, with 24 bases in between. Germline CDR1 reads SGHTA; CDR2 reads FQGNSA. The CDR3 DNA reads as TGTGCCAGCAGCTTAGCGTCCTTGACGCGGTGGATTGTGAGTGAGCAGTTCTTC. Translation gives CASSLASLTRWIVSEQFF.

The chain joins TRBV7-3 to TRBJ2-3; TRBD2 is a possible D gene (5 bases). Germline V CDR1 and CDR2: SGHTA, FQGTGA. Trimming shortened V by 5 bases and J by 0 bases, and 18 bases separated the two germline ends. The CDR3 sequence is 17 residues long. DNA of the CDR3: TGTGCCAGCAGCGCCCTAACTAGGGCACACAGCACAGATACGCAGTATTTT. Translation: CASSALTRAHSTDTQYF.

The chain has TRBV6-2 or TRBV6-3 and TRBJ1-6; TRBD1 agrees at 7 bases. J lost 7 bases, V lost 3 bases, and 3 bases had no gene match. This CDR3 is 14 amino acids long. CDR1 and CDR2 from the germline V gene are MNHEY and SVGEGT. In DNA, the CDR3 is TGTGCCAGCAGTTATACGGGACAGAATTCACCCCTCCACTTT. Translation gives CASSYTGQNSPLHF.

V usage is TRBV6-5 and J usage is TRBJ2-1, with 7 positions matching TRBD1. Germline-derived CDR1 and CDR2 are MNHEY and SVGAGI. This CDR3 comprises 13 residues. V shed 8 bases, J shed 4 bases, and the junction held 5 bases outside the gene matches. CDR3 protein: CASQGQIYNEQFF. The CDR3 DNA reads TGTGCCAGCCAGGGACAGATTTACAATGAGCAGTTCTTC.

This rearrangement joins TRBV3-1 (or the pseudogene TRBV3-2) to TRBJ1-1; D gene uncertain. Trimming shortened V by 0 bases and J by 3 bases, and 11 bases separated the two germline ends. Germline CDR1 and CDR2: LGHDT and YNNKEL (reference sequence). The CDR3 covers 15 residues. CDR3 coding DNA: TGTGCCAGCAGCCAAGAACTCAGGCCGGACACTGAAGCTTTCTTT. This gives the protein CASSQELRPDTEAFF.

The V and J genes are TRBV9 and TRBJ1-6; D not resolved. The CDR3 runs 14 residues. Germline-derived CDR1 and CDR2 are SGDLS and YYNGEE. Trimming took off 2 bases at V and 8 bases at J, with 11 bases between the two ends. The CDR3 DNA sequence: TGTGCCAGCAGCGTCCGAAGGGCGGATTCACCCCTCCACTTT. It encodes CASSVRRADSPLHF.

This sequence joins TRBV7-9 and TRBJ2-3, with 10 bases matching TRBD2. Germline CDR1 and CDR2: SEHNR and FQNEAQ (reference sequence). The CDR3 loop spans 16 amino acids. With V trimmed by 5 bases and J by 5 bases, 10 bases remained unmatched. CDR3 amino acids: CASSPPEGLAKDTQYF. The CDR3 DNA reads TGTGCCAGCAGCCCCCCTGAGGGACTAGCGAAAGATACGCAGTATTTT.

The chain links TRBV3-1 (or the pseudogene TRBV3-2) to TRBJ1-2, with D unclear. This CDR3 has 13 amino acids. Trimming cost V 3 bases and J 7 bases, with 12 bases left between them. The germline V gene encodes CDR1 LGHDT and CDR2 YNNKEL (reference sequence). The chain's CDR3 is CASSQRAVTGYTF. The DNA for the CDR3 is TGTGCCAGCAGCCAGAGGGCGGTTACTGGCTACACCTTC.